A selection of T cell receptor beta chains follows, all from one sample in a study of T cell responses to AZD1222 COVID-19 vaccine. The assay was immunoSEQ multiplex PCR, and TCRdb's table has in-frame clones only and misses some. This table holds 110,000 to 150,000 clones, approximately 90% found once. The sequencing used peripheral blood, collected 28 days after the second AZD1222 dose. Receptors originate from an adult who received the AZD1222 COVID-19 vaccine. Both conserved end residues are part of each CDR3. D genes are given only for firm matches. Not all rows give a size; the values are once, few, many and, for expanded clones, a class.

d_gene: TRBD1
len: 14
v_gene: TRBV29-1
j_gene: TRBJ1-1
abundance: -
CDR3aa: CSVEENTGGTEAFF
CDR3nt: TGCAGCGTTGAAGAAAATACAGGGGGCACTGAAGCTTTCTTT

d_gene: -
len: 14
v_gene: TRBV10-1
j_gene: TRBJ1-3
abundance: -
CDR3aa: CASSEQGPGNTIYF
CDR3nt: TGCGCCAGCAGTGAACAGGGTCCAGGAAACACCATATATTTT

d_gene: -
len: 14
v_gene: TRBV11-2
j_gene: TRBJ1-5
abundance: -
CDR3aa: CASSPGIGHGPQHF
CDR3nt: TGTGCCAGCAGCCCAGGCATAGGGCATGGGCCCCAGCATTTT

d_gene: TRBD1
len: 14
v_gene: TRBV24-1
j_gene: TRBJ1-2
abundance: -
CDR3aa: CATSDKTGNYGYTF
CDR3nt: TGTGCCACCAGTGATAAGACAGGGAACTATGGCTACACCTTC

d_gene: -
len: 14
v_gene: TRBV9
j_gene: TRBJ1-1
abundance: -
CDR3aa: CASSVGNGREVAFF
CDR3nt: TGTGCCAGCAGCGTAGGGAACGGAAGAGAAGTGGCTTTCTTT

d_gene: TRBD1
len: 16
v_gene: TRBV11-2
j_gene: TRBJ1-2
abundance: -
CDR3aa: CASSRSRDSLYYGYTF
CDR3nt: TGTGCCAGCAGCAGAAGCCGGGACAGCCTTTACTATGGCTACACCTTC

d_gene: -
len: 14
v_gene: TRBV18
j_gene: TRBJ2-7
abundance: -
CDR3aa: CASSAGHRTYEQYF
CDR3nt: TGTGCCAGCTCAGCTGGACACAGGACCTACGAGCAGTACTTC

d_gene: TRBD2
len: 15
v_gene: TRBV7-2
j_gene: TRBJ2-7
abundance: -
CDR3aa: CASSRRGLAGYEQYF
CDR3nt: TGTGCCAGCAGCCGGAGGGGACTAGCGGGCTACGAGCAGTACTTC

d_gene: -
len: 18
v_gene: TRBV14
j_gene: TRBJ2-3
abundance: once
CDR3aa: CASSQDRGAGPGWDTQYF
CDR3nt: TGTGCCAGCAGCCAAGATCGGGGGGCGGGGCCTGGATGGGATACGCAGTATTTT

d_gene: -
len: 11
v_gene: TRBV2
j_gene: TRBJ2-1
abundance: -
CDR3aa: CASSEWDEQFF
CDR3nt: TGTGCCAGCAGTGAGTGGGACGAGCAGTTCTTC

d_gene: -
len: 15
v_gene: TRBV7-3
j_gene: TRBJ1-6
abundance: -
CDR3aa: CASSLRAAYNSPLHF
CDR3nt: TGTGCCAGCAGCTTACGGGCAGCCTATAATTCACCCCTCCACTTT

d_gene: -
len: 17
v_gene: TRBV18
j_gene: TRBJ1-3
abundance: -
CDR3aa: CASSPDFQISSGNTIYF
CDR3nt: TGTGCCAGCTCACCAGACTTTCAGATCTCCTCTGGAAACACCATATATTTT